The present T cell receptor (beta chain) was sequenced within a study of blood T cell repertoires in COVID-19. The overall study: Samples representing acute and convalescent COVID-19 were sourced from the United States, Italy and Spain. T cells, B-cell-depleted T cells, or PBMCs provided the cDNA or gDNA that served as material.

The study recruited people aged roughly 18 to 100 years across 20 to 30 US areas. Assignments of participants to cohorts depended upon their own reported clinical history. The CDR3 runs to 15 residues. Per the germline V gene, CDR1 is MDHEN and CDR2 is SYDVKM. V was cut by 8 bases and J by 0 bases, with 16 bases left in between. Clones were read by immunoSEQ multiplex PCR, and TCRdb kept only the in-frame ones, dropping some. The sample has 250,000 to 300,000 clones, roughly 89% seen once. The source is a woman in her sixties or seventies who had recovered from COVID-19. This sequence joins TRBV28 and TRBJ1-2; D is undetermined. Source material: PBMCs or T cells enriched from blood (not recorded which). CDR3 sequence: CASLPPYAPNYGYTF. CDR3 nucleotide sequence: TGTGCCAGCCTCCCCCCCTACGCTCCTAACTATGGCTACACCTTC.